Below, 23 T cell receptor beta chains from the same sample are listed, as sequenced in a study of T-cell memory formation after mild COVID-19 (dated by TCRdb to the early 2020s). Library creation used 5' RACE. TCRdb lists the instrument as Illumina NovaSeq 6000. In TCRdb, the public reads were trimmed at Q25 with fastp and aligned with MiXCR, with productive beta chains retained. All rows with the same CDR3 protein become a single entry with the most common DNA and genes. The sample has 250,000 to 350,000 distinct CDR3 sequences on record, about 13% of them singletons. Clones ranked in the top ten supply about 21% of the sample. Sample: PBMCs or a T cell subset sorted from them (not recorded which). These receptors came from a man younger than 30 who had mild COVID-19 (a few samples of this study predate the infection). The sample titles of this study are shuffled in the database, so cell type and time point are left out; the donor was told from shared clones.

The chain joins TRBV2 to TRBJ2-1; possible D gene TRBD2, 5 bases. The V gene lost 7 bases and the J gene lost 8 bases, with 18 bases spanning the gap. This CDR3 has 14 residues. Germline V gene sequence: CDR1 SNHLY, CDR2 FYNNEI. The CDR3: CASNPPEPRDEQFF. The CDR3 nucleotides are TGTGCCAGCAATCCGCCAGAGCCGCGGGATGAGCAGTTCTTC.

The chain links TRBV4-2 to TRBJ2-2; the D is unclear. The germline V gene encodes CDR1 LGHNA and CDR2 YNFKEQ. The CDR3 runs to 15 residues. Trimming cost V 1 base and J 6 bases, with 12 bases left between them. CDR3 coding DNA: TGTGCCAGCAGCCAAGTCTATAGGGTCGCCGGGGAGCTGTTTTTT. Protein sequence: CASSQVYRVAGELFF.

Only a few counts were recorded for this clonotype. The CDR3 loop is CASRLDVQETQYF. CDR3 DNA: TGTGCCAGCAGGCTGGACGTGCAAGAGACCCAGTACTTC. The chain has TRBV7-2 and TRBJ2-5; D gene unclear. Germline lookup yields CDR1 SGHTA and CDR2 FQGNSA. V lost 6 bases and J 2 bases, leaving 10 bases between the germline ends. CDR3 length: 13 amino acids.

This clonotype was counted a few times. The genes are TRBV7-6 and TRBJ2-1; 11 bases agree with TRBD1. V lost 5 bases, J lost 8 bases, and 8 bases stayed unmatched. The CDR3 spans 15 residues. Germline V CDR1 and CDR2: SGHVS, FNYEAQ. Here the CDR3 DNA reads TGTGCCAGCAGCCCCGGACAGGGGGCGAACTATGAGCAGTTCTTC. Translated: CASSPGQGANYEQFF. Filled out from reference TRBV7-6 and TRBJ2-1, the complete variable domain reads GAGVSQSPRYKVTKRGQDVALRCDPISGHVSLYWYRQALGQGPEFLTYFNYEAQQDKSGLPNDRFSAERPEGSISTLTIQRTEQRDSAMYRCASSPGQGANYEQFFGPGTRLTVL.

The chain joins TRBV6-1 to TRBJ2-5, with TRBD2 as a possible D gene (6 bases). The length of the CDR3 is 15 residues. V lost 5 bases, J lost 2 bases, and 15 bases lay in between. Germline V gives CDR1 MNHNS, CDR2 SASEGT. The CDR3 DNA is TGTGCCAGCAGTCACTTGAGGAGGGGTCAAGAGACCCAGTACTTC. Translating it yields CASSHLRRGQETQYF.

The chain employs TRBV7-2 and TRBJ2-1, with 8 bases fitting TRBD2. Unmatched junction bases numbered 5, after V lost 1 base and J lost 6 bases. This CDR3 has 15 amino acids. Looked up from germline, CDR1 is SGHTA and CDR2 is FQGNSA. The CDR3 protein is CASSLDREGGNEQFF. Here the CDR3 DNA reads TGTGCCAGCAGCTTAGACCGGGAGGGGGGCAATGAGCAGTTCTTC.

This clonotype occurred a few times. The chain uses TRBV7-6 and TRBJ2-7; TRBD1 matches 7 bases. Unmatched junction bases numbered 5, after V lost 3 bases and J lost 3 bases. Germline V gene lookup returns CDR1 SGHVS and CDR2 FNYEAQ. The CDR3 consists of 14 residues. CDR3 amino acids: CASSFWDRGYEQYF. CDR3 nucleotide sequence: TGTGCCAGCAGCTTCTGGGACAGAGGCTACGAGCAGTACTTC.

This chain uses TRBV7-9 with TRBJ1-2; no clear D gene. Germline V lookup: CDR1 SEHNR, CDR2 FQNEAQ (reference sequence). V lost 1 base and J lost 5, with 14 bases in between. The CDR3 spans 15 residues. The CDR3 region has the DNA TGTGCCAGCAGCTTAGAATTGGTGGGATCTTATGGCTACACCTTC. The encoded protein is CASSLELVGSYGYTF. Together with reference TRBV7-9 and TRBJ1-2, the CDR3 gives the full variable domain: DTGVSQNPRHKITKRGQNVTFRCDPISEHNRLYWYRQTLGQGPEFLTYFQNEAQLEKSRLLSDRFSAERPKGSFSTLEIQRTEQGDSAMYLCASSLELVGSYGYTFGSGTRLTVV.

The chain uses TRBV7-8 and TRBJ1-4; D unresolved. Germline CDR1 SGHVS, CDR2 FQNEAQ. Trimming pared 2 bases from V and 2 bases from J, leaving 6 bases between. The CDR3 is 14 amino acids. The CDR3 spells CASSLLATNEKLFF. The CDR3 coding sequence is TGTGCCAGCAGCTTATTAGCGACTAATGAAAAACTGTTTTTT. The whole variable domain, filled in from reference TRBV7-8 and TRBJ1-4, reads GAGVSQSPRYKVAKRGQDVALRCDPISGHVSLFWYQQALGQGPEFLTYFQNEAQLDKSGLPSDRFFAERPEGSVSTLKIQRTQQEDSAVYLCASSLLATNEKLFFGSGTQLSVL.

The chain recombines TRBV7-8 with TRBJ1-6; 7 bases match TRBD1. From germline, CDR1 is SGHVS and CDR2 FQNEAQ. The CDR3 runs 15 residues. J lost 5 bases, V lost 4 bases, and 5 bases had no gene match. The CDR3 coding sequence is TGTGCCAGCAGCTCCCAGGGGGGCGATAATTCACCCCTCCACTTT. This translates into CASSSQGGDNSPLHF. The full variable domain, completed using reference TRBV7-8 and TRBJ1-6, is GAGVSQSPRYKVAKRGQDVALRCDPISGHVSLFWYQQALGQGPEFLTYFQNEAQLDKSGLPSDRFFAERPEGSVSTLKIQRTQQEDSAVYLCASSSQGGDNSPLHFGNGTRLTVT.

This clonotype was seen more than once but under ten times. The gene calls are TRBV18 and TRBJ2-7; D may correspond to TRBD1 or TRBD2 (5 bases each). V was clipped by 3 bases and J by 9 bases, with 18 bases between them. From germline, CDR1 is KGHSH and CDR2 LQKENI. The CDR3 totals 14 residues. The CDR3 DNA is TGTGCCAGCTCACCGGGGACCCCTGCTGGGGCGCAGTACTTC. It is translated as CASSPGTPAGAQYF. Full variable domain (missing parts from reference TRBV18 and TRBJ2-7): NAGVMQNPRHLVRRRGQEARLRCSPMKGHSHVYWYRQLPEEGLKFMVYLQKENIIDESGMPKERFSAEFPKEGPSILRIQQVVRGDSAAYFCASSPGTPAGAQYFGPGTRLTVT.

This clonotype has a handful of counts. This chain joins TRBV18 and TRBJ2-7, with D hard to call. V lost 0 bases to trimming and J lost 0 bases, with 9 bases between them. The CDR3 is made up of 15 amino acids. Germline CDR1 and CDR2: KGHSH and LQKENI. CDR3 bases: TGTGCCAGCTCACCACCGGGTAGGAGCTCCTACGAGCAGTACTTC. Encoded protein: CASSPPGRSSYEQYF.

The J gene is TRBJ2-3, the V gene TRBV9; D is ambiguous. The germline V gene encodes CDR1 SGDLS and CDR2 YYNGEE. Trimming stripped 4 bases from V and 0 bases from J, with 12 bases between. The CDR3 spans 15 residues. The CDR3 nucleotides read TGTGCCAGCAGCAAGGACCTCCTTAGCACAGATACGCAGTATTTT. It yields the protein CASSKDLLSTDTQYF.

This clonotype came up a few times. J is TRBJ1-2 and V is TRBV5-5; 9 nucleotides match TRBD1. V trimming: 4 bases; J trimming: 4 bases; junction bases outside the gene matches: 14. The CDR3 sequence is 17 residues long. Germline V lookup: CDR1 SGHKS, CDR2 YYEKEE (reference sequence). The CDR3 coding sequence is TGTGCCAGCAGCCCTGATCACGGGACAGGGTTTCCCTATGGCTACACCTTC. It codes for CASSPDHGTGFPYGYTF.

J is TRBJ2-3 and V is TRBV18; 10 bases map to TRBD2. This CDR3 contains 14 residues. The ends lost 4 bases at V and 5 bases at J; junction bases unmatched: 3. Germline V CDR1 and CDR2: KGHSH, LQKENI. The CDR3 DNA sequence: TGTGCCAGCTCACTGTCTAGCGGGGGAGATACGCAGTATTTT. This sequence encodes CASSLSSGGDTQYF. Full variable domain (rest looked up from reference TRBV18 and TRBJ2-3): NAGVMQNPRHLVRRRGQEARLRCSPMKGHSHVYWYRQLPEEGLKFMVYLQKENIIDESGMPKERFSAEFPKEGPSILRIQQVVRGDSAAYFCASSLSSGGDTQYFGPGTRLTVL.

The CDR3 protein is CATLDLSENSYEQYF. The CDR3 DNA follows: TGTGCCACCCTTGACCTGAGTGAAAATTCCTACGAGCAGTACTTC. V gene TRBV15 combines with J gene TRBJ2-7; no clear D. Looked up from germline, CDR1 is LNHNV and CDR2 is YYDKDF (reference sequence). V lost 8 bases and J 1 base, leaving 18 bases between the germline ends. The CDR3 sequence is 15 residues long.

The chain has TRBV7-2 and TRBJ1-2; 8 nucleotides line up with TRBD1. Unmatched junction bases numbered 4, after V lost 1 base and J lost 6 bases. Germline assignment: CDR1 SGHTA and CDR2 FQGNSA. The length of the CDR3 is 14 residues. The CDR3, as DNA: TGTGCCAGCAGCTTAGTCAGGGGGCGGGATGGCTACACCTTC. It is translated as CASSLVRGRDGYTF. Variable domain in full (rest from reference TRBV7-2 and TRBJ1-2): GAGVSQSPSNKVTEKGKDVELRCDPISGHTALYWYRQSLGQGLEFLIYFQGNSAPDKSGLPSDRFSAERTGGSVSTLTIQRTQQEDSAVYLCASSLVRGRDGYTFGSGTRLTVV.

This clonotype has a handful of counts. The chain is built from TRBV6-5 and TRBJ1-1; D is perhaps TRBD1 (5 bases). The V end lost 6 bases, the J end lost 6 bases, and 17 bases lay between the germline ends. This CDR3 has 14 amino acids. The germline V gene has CDR1 MNHEY and CDR2 SVGAGI. The CDR3 coding sequence is TGTGCCAGCAGGAGCCGGGACCTTTGGCCTGAAGCTTTCTTT. Amino acids: CASRSRDLWPEAFF.

The chain employs TRBV7-2 and TRBJ1-1; maybe TRBD1 (6 bases). Germline V CDR1 and CDR2: SGHTA, FQGNSA. V was pared by 4 bases and J by 7 bases, with 16 bases between. The CDR3 is 14 residues long. The DNA of the CDR3 is TGTGCCAGCAGCTCCTTTACAGGGTCGGGTGAAGCTTTCTTT. This gives the protein CASSSFTGSGEAFF. Variable domain in full (rest from reference TRBV7-2 and TRBJ1-1): GAGVSQSPSNKVTEKGKDVELRCDPISGHTALYWYRQSLGQGLEFLIYFQGNSAPDKSGLPSDRFSAERTGGSVSTLTIQRTQQEDSAVYLCASSSFTGSGEAFFGQGTRLTVV.

The chain is built from TRBV20-1 and TRBJ2-5; D not certain. Germline V lookup: CDR1 DFQATT, CDR2 SNEGSKA (reference sequence). The CDR3 is 13 residues long. The V and J ends lost 4 bases and 2 bases respectively, with 11 bases between them. The CDR3 bases are TGCAGTGCTACCGCTGGTAGGCAAGAGACCCAGTACTTC. Translation: CSATAGRQETQYF.

The chain has TRBV6-6 and TRBJ2-7; D remains unclear. Trimming pared 0 bases from V and 2 bases from J, leaving 11 bases between. The CDR3 spans 15 residues. Germline-derived CDR1 and CDR2 are MNHNY and SVGAGI (reference sequence). The DNA of the CDR3 is TGTGCCAGCAGTTACTCGACTTATCCGGCCTACGAGCAGTACGTC. Translating it yields CASSYSTYPAYEQYV.

The V call is TRBV5-1, the J call TRBJ2-1; TRBD1 aligns across 7 bases. This CDR3 comprises 13 residues. The V segment lost 4 bases and the J segment 6 bases; nucleotides outside the gene matches: 4. The germline V gene encodes CDR1 SGHRS and CDR2 YFSETQ. CDR3 amino acids: CASSLGTANEQFF. The CDR3 coding sequence is TGCGCCAGCAGCCTCGGGACAGCCAATGAGCAGTTCTTC.

The rearrangement joins TRBV4-1 to TRBJ2-1; D possibly corresponds to TRBD1 (6 bases). Per germline, CDR1 MGHRA and CDR2 YSYEKL. The CDR3 runs to 17 residues. V lost 5 bases and J 0 bases, leaving 17 bases between the germline ends. CDR3 sequence (DNA): TGCGCCAGCAGCTTAAACAGGGTATTGAGCTCCTACAATGAGCAGTTCTTC. This sequence encodes CASSLNRVLSSYNEQFF.